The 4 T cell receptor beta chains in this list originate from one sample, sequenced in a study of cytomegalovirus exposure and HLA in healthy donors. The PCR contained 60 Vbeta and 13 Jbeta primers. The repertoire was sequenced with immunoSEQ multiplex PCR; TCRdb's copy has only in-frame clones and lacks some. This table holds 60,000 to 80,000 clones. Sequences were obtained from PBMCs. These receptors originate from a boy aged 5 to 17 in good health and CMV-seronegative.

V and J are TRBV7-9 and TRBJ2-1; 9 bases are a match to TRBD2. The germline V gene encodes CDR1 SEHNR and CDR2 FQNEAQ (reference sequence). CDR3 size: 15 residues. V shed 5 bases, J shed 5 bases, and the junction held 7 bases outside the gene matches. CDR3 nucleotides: TGTGCCAGCAGCCCTCGACTAGCGGCCGACAATGAGCAGTTCTTC. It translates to CASSPRLAADNEQFF.

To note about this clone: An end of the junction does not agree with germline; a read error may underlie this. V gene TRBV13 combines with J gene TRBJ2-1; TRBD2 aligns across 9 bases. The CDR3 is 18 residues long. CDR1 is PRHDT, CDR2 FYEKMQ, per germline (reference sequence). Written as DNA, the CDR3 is TGTGCCAGCACCTTAACGGCGGGCGGGAGGGCCGGCTACAATGAGCAGTTCTTC. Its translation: CASTLTAGGRAGYNEQFF.

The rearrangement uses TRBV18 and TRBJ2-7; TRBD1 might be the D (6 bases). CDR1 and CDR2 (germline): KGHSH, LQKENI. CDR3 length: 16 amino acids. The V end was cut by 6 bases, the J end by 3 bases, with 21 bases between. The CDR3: CASSLPERGRGYEQYF. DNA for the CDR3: TGTGCCAGCTCCCTTCCGGAGAGGGGGAGAGGCTACGAGCAGTACTTC. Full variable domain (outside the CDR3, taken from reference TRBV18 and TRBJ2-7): NAGVMQNPRHLVRRRGQEARLRCSPMKGHSHVYWYRQLPEEGLKFMVYLQKENIIDESGMPKERFSAEFPKEGPSILRIQQVVRGDSAAYFCASSLPERGRGYEQYFGPGTRLTVT.

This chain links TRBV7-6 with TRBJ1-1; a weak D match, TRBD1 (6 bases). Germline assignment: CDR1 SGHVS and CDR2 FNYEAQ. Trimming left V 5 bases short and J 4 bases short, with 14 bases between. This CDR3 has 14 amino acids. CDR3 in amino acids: CASSPETGGTEAFF. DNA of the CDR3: TGTGCCAGCAGCCCCGAGACAGGAGGCACTGAAGCTTTCTTT.